The T cell receptor (beta chain) under discussion was sequenced for a study of shared clonotypes between healthy human individuals. Clones were sequenced by immunoSEQ multiplex PCR, and TCRdb holds only the in-frame ones, with some missing. The sample lists around 430,000 clones; roughly 77% were seen once. The study's findings and limits: Since donors were few, the genetic and exposure-history diversity represented was limited.

About this clone itself: Its antigen is still unknown.

Healthy and HIV-negative, the adult donors had no recent acute infections or vaccinations. The clonotype was recovered from a woman aged 35 to 49 in good health. Some clones in this sample may be carry-over from other donors' samples. Sequenced material: PBMCs.

The CDR3 DNA reads TGTGCCACCAGCAGGGTACGGACTAGTTTGGGGCCCAATGAGCAGTTCTTC. Translation gives CATSRVRTSLGPNEQFF. The chain has TRBV15 and TRBJ2-1, with 7 bases aligning to TRBD2. V lost 3 bases and J lost 6; bases outside the gene matches: 14. The CDR3 consists of 17 residues. The V gene's germline CDR1 is LNHNV and CDR2 YYDKDF (reference sequence).